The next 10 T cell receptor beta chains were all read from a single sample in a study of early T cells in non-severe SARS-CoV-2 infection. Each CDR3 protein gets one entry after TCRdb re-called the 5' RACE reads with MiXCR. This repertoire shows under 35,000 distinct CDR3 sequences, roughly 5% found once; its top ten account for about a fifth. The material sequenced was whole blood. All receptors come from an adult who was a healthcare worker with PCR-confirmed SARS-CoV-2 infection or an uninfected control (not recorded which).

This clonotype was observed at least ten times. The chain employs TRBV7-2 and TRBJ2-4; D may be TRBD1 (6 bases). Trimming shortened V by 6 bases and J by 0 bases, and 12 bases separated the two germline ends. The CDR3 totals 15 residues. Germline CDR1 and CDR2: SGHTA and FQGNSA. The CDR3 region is CASRPTGQAKNIQYF. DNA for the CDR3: TGTGCCAGCAGACCCACGGGACAAGCCAAAAACATTCAGTACTTC. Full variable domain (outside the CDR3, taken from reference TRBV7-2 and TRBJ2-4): GAGVSQSPSNKVTEKGKDVELRCDPISGHTALYWYRQSLGQGLEFLIYFQGNSAPDKSGLPSDRFSAERTGGSVSTLTIQRTQQEDSAVYLCASRPTGQAKNIQYFGAGTRLSVL.

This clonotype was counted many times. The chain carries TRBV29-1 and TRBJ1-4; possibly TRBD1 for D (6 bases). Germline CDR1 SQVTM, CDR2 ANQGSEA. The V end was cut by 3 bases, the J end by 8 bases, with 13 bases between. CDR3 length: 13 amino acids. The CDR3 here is CSVEVQGNEKLFF. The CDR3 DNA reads TGCAGCGTTGAGGTACAGGGAAACGAAAAACTGTTTTTT.

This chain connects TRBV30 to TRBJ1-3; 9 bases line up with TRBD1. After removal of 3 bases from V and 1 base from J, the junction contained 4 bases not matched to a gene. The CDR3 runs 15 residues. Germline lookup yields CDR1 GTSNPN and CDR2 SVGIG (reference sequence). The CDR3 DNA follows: TGTGCCTGGAGCCGTGGGACAGGGTCTGGAAACACCATATATTTT. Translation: CAWSRGTGSGNTIYF.

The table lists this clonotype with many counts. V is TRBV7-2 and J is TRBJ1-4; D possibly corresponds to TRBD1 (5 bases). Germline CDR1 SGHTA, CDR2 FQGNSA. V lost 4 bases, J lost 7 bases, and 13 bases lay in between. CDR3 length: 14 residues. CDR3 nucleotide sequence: TGTGCCAGCAGCTGGGACGCCTGGGGTGAAAAACTGTTTTTT. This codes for CASSWDAWGEKLFF.

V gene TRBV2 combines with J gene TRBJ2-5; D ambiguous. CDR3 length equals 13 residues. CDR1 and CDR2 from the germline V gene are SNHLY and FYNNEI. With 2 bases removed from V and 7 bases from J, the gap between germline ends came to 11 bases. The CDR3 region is CASSEIRSGTQYF. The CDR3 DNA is TGTGCCAGCAGTGAAATCCGATCAGGGACCCAGTACTTC. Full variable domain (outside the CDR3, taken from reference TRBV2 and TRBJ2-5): EPEVTQTPSHQVTQMGQEVILRCVPISNHLYFYWYRQILGQKVEFLVSFYNNEISEKSEIFDDQFSVERPDGSNFTLKIRSTKLEDSAMYFCASSEIRSGTQYFGPGTRLLVL.

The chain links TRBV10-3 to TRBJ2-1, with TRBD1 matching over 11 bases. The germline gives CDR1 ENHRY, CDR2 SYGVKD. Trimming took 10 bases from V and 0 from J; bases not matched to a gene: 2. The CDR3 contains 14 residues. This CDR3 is CASGTGGSYNEQFF. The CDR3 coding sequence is TGTGCCAGCGGGACAGGGGGCTCCTACAATGAGCAGTTCTTC.

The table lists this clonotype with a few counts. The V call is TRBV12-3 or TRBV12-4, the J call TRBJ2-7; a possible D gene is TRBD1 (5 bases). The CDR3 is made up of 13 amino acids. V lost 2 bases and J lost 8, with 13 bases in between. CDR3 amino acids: CASSLSPAGQQYF. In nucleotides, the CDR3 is TGTGCCAGCAGTTTATCTCCCGCAGGGCAGCAGTACTTC.

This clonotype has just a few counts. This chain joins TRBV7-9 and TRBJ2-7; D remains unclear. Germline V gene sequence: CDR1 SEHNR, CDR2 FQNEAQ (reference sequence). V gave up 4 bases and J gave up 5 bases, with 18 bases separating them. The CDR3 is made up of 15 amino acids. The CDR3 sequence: CASSSLAPSLNEQYF. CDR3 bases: TGTGCCAGCAGCTCACTGGCCCCTTCCCTTAACGAGCAGTACTTC.

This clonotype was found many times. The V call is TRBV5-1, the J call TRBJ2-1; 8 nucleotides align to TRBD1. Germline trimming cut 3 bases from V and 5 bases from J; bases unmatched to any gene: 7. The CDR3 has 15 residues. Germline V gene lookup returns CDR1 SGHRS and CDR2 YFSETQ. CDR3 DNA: TGCGCCAGCAGCTCAATCGGGACAGGTCACAATGAGCAGTTCTTC. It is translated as CASSSIGTGHNEQFF. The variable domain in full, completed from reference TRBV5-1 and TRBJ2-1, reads KAGVTQTPRYLIKTRGQQVTLSCSPISGHRSVSWYQQTPGQGLQFLFEYFSETQRNKGNFPGRFSGRQFSNSRSEMNVSTLELGDSALYLCASSSIGTGHNEQFFGPGTRLTVL.

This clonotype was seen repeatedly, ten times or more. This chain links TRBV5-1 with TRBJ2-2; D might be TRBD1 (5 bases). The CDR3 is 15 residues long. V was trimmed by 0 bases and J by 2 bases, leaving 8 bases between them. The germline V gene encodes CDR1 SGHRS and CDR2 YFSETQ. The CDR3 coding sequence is TGCGCCAGCAGCTTGGACAGGCCTAACACCGGGGAGCTGTTTTTT. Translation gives CASSLDRPNTGELFF.